The 26 T cell receptor beta chains below all came from one sample that was sequenced in a study of T cells in women clearing cervical HPV infection. The table came from immunoSEQ multiplex PCR; TCRdb's copy has only in-frame clones and leaves some out. The sample data list 30,000 to 45,000 clones. The sample was blood buffy coat. These receptors originate from a woman between 18 and 70 years old with a cervical HPV16 infection that either progressed to CIN3+ or cleared (not recorded which).

Of note for this clone: The read finishes 3 residues shy of the CDR3 end, and the germline J gene is used to complete it. The chain is built from TRBV2 and TRBJ2-5; D uncertain. The V and J ends lost 5 bases and 4 bases respectively, with 14 bases between them. Per the germline V gene, CDR1 is SNHLY and CDR2 is FYNNEI. This CDR3 region has 14 residues. The sequenced CDR3 bases are TGTGCCAGCAGTCGAGATAGGGTGGTAGAGACC. Translated: CASSRDRVVET. The full CDR3 protein is CASSRDRVVETQYF. Looking up the rest from reference TRBV2 and TRBJ2-5 gives the full variable domain: EPEVTQTPSHQVTQMGQEVILRCVPISNHLYFYWYRQILGQKVEFLVSFYNNEISEKSEIFDDQFSVERPDGSNFTLKIRSTKLEDSAMYFCASSRDRVVETQYFGPGTRLLVL.

Points on this clone: Sequencing ends 3 residues short of the CDR3 end; the germline J gene provides the rest. The V and J genes are TRBV18 and TRBJ1-1; TRBD1 agrees at 7 bases. CDR3 length: 14 amino acids. CDR1 KGHSH and CDR2 LQKENI come from the germline V gene. With 3 bases clipped from V and 5 bases from J, the junction kept 6 bases outside the gene matches. The part of the CDR3 DNA that was read is TGTGCCAGCTCACCGAGCGACAGGGTTACTGAA. Translated: CASSPSDRVTE. The whole CDR3 reads CASSPSDRVTEAFF.

Of note for this clone: The read falls 3 residues short of the CDR3 end, and the missing part is taken from the germline J gene. The J gene is TRBJ2-5, the V gene TRBV4-1; D might be TRBD2 (7 bases). The CDR3 spans 16 residues. Germline assignment: CDR1 MGHRA and CDR2 YSYEKL. The V gene lost 1 base and the J gene lost 5 bases, with 17 bases spanning the gap. The CDR3 sequence is CASSQGHLGGAETQYF. Incomplete CDR3 DNA: TGCGCCAGCAGCCAAGGCCACCTTGGGGGGGCGGAGACC.

Points on this clone: The read finishes 3 residues shy of the CDR3 end, and the germline J gene is used to complete it. The chain joins TRBV29-1 to TRBJ2-5; 10 nucleotides line up with TRBD2. The CDR3 is 14 amino acids. J gave up 4 bases and V 3 bases, and 5 bases lay outside the gene matches. Germline assignment: CDR1 SQVTM and CDR2 ANQGSEA. CDR3 residues: CSVEPSGRGETQYF. Partial CDR3 DNA: TGCAGCGTTGAGCCTAGCGGGAGAGGAGAGACC.

On this clone itself: Read coverage stops 3 residues before the CDR3 terminus; the germline J gene supplies the remainder. The V gene is TRBV5-1, the J gene TRBJ2-7; TRBD2 might be the D (6 bases). Trimming removed 8 bases from V and 4 bases from J, with 16 bases in between. From germline, CDR1 is SGHRS and CDR2 YFSETQ. There are 13 residues in the CDR3. The CDR3 DNA, read in part, is TGCGCCAGGGAGGGCATCAAGGGGTACGAG. Translated: CAREGIKGYE. From start to end, the CDR3 is CAREGIKGYEQYF.

As concerns this clone: The DNA ends 3 residues before the CDR3 does, and the rest of the CDR3 is filled in from the germline J gene. V usage is TRBV10-2 and J usage is TRBJ1-6; 9 bases are a match to TRBD1. V gave up 3 bases and J gave up 5 bases; unmatched junction bases: 2. The CDR3 spans 15 residues. Germline values: CDR1 WSHSY, CDR2 SAAADI. This chain's CDR3 is CASSETGGDNSPLHF. CDR3 DNA (partial): TGCGCCAGCAGTGAAACAGGGGGCGATAATTCACCC.

Comment on this clone: Sequencing ends 3 residues short of the CDR3 end; the germline J gene provides the rest. This chain joins TRBV12-3 or TRBV12-4 and TRBJ2-3; 11 bases are shared with TRBD2. With V trimmed by 3 bases and J by 5 bases, 10 bases remained unmatched. The length of the CDR3 is 17 residues. This chain's CDR3 is CASSFFPRLAGLDTQYF. Partial CDR3 DNA: TGTGCCAGCAGTTTCTTCCCCCGACTAGCGGGGTTAGATACG.

To note about this clone: From the germline J gene comes the end of the CDR3, since the read stops 3 residues before it. V and J are TRBV4-2 and TRBJ2-3, with 14 bases fitting TRBD2. J lost 4 bases, V lost 1 base, and 1 base had no gene match. The germline gives CDR1 LGHNA, CDR2 YNFKEQ. This CDR3 has 16 amino acids. The CDR3 loop reads CASSQGLAGGPDTQYF. Partial CDR3 DNA: TGTGCCAGCAGCCAAGGACTAGCGGGAGGGCCAGATACG.

Details on this clone: The read ends 3 residues before the CDR3 terminus; that terminus is restored from the germline J gene. The rearrangement uses TRBV7-3 and TRBJ2-7, with 10 positions matching TRBD2. V trimming: 4 bases; J trimming: 2 bases; junction bases outside the gene matches: 5. Germline V gene data show CDR1 as SGHTA and CDR2 as FQGTGA. The CDR3 runs to 15 residues. The CDR3 spells CASSSRTSGAYEQYF. Incomplete CDR3 DNA: TGTGCCAGCAGCTCCCGGACTAGCGGAGCCTACGAG.

As regards this clone: With the read ending 3 residues before the CDR3 end, the germline J gene is used to fill in that end. The rearrangement uses TRBV20-1 and TRBJ2-1; TRBD2 aligns across 10 bases. Germline V gene data show CDR1 as DFQATT and CDR2 as SNEGSKA (reference sequence). The CDR3 is 15 amino acids. The trim removed 2 bases at V and 5 bases at J, leaving 6 bases unmatched. This CDR3 is CSARTLAGVHNEQFF. CDR3 DNA, as far as it was read: TGCAGTGCTAGAACTCTAGCGGGAGTCCACAATGAG.

A remark on this clone: The sequence runs out 3 residues before the end of the CDR3; the remainder is reconstructed from the germline J gene. The rearrangement links TRBV7-9 to TRBJ2-1, with a possible D match to TRBD1 (5 bases). Trimming left V 1 base short and J 7 bases short, with 11 bases between. The CDR3 contains 14 residues. The germline V gene has CDR1 SEHNR and CDR2 FQNEAQ (reference sequence). The CDR3 spells CASSLGSQGNEQFF. CDR3 bases read: TGTGCCAGCAGCTTAGGGTCCCAGGGAAATGAG.

Worth noting for this clone: The CDR3 end falls 3 residues outside the read, so it is completed with the germline J gene. The V call is TRBV27, the J call TRBJ2-1; TRBD1 matches 9 bases. Losses at the gene ends were 3 bases for V and 6 bases for J; bases not matched to a gene: 6. This CDR3 spans 15 amino acids. Germline CDR1 reads MNHEY; CDR2 reads SMNVEV (reference sequence). CDR3 bases read: TGTGCCAGCAGTTTGGGGACAGGGCTGTTCAATGAG. Translated: CASSLGTGLFNE. The full CDR3 sequence reads CASSLGTGLFNEQFF.

As to this clone: From the germline J gene comes the end of the CDR3, since the read stops 3 residues before it. This chain links TRBV6-2 or TRBV6-3 with TRBJ1-5; D is perhaps TRBD1 (5 bases). The germline V gene encodes CDR1 MNHEY and CDR2 SVGEGT. Trimming shortened V by 2 bases and J by 6 bases, and 11 bases separated the two germline ends. The CDR3 has 14 residues. This chain's CDR3 is CASSYPPRGQPQHF. The sequenced CDR3 bases are TGTGCCAGCAGTTACCCCCCGAGGGGTCAGCCC.

Concerning this clone: The sequenced fragment ends 3 residues before the CDR3 boundary, so the rest is inferred from the germline J gene. The J gene is TRBJ2-2, the V gene TRBV7-6; 11 bases match TRBD2. Germline CDR1 SGHVS, CDR2 FNYEAQ. Trimming cost V 3 bases and J 5 bases; bases outside gene matches: 8. This CDR3 contains 17 residues. CDR3 protein: CASSFSRSSGRTGELFF. Incomplete CDR3 DNA: TGTGCCAGCAGCTTTAGTAGATCTAGCGGGAGGACCGGGGAG.

In the case of this clone: Read data end 3 residues before the CDR3 end; the end is taken from the germline J gene. The V gene is TRBV4-2, the J gene TRBJ1-3; D possibly corresponds to TRBD1 (5 bases). Trimming pared 0 bases from V and 4 bases from J, leaving 10 bases between. CDR1 LGHNA and CDR2 YNFKEQ come from the germline V gene. The CDR3 length is 15 residues. The CDR3 bases that were read are TGTGCCAGCAGCCAAGAAGGGGTAGGGGGAAACACC. It codes for CASSQEGVGGNT. The whole CDR3 is CASSQEGVGGNTIYF.

Worth noting for this clone: The read halts 3 residues ahead of the CDR3 end, with the missing end drawn from the germline J gene. The chain uses TRBV2 and TRBJ2-2; 9 nucleotides agree with TRBD2. Germline V gene sequence: CDR1 SNHLY, CDR2 FYNNEI. CDR3 length: 14 amino acids. J gave up 2 bases and V 9 bases, and 4 bases lay outside the gene matches. The CDR3 protein is CASASGVNTGELFF. The CDR3 bases that were read are TGTGCCAGTGCTAGCGGGGTTAACACCGGGGAG.

In the case of this clone: The CDR3 is cut off 3 residues early in the read; its end comes from the germline J gene. The V call is TRBV6-1, the J call TRBJ2-5; D ambiguous. Germline V CDR1 and CDR2: MNHNS, SASEGT. CDR3 length equals 14 residues. V gave up 4 bases and J gave up 6 bases, with 15 bases separating them. Here the CDR3 reads CASSGKVGLKTQYF. The covered CDR3 bases are TGTGCCAGCAGTGGTAAGGTCGGGTTAAAGACC.

A word on this clone: The sequenced fragment ends 3 residues before the CDR3 boundary, so the rest is inferred from the germline J gene. The rearrangement uses TRBV6-1 and TRBJ1-2; no clear D gene. Trimming took 1 base from V and 3 from J, leaving 6 bases between them. The CDR3 runs 13 residues. The germline V gene encodes CDR1 MNHNS and CDR2 SASEGT. Partial CDR3 DNA: TGTGCCAGCAGTGAAGAGCCGCACTATGGC. It translates to CASSEEPHYG. The entire CDR3 protein reads CASSEEPHYGYTF.

To note about this clone: The read gets to within 3 residues of the CDR3 end, and the germline J gene fills in the rest. This chain uses TRBV18 with TRBJ2-4; D is possibly TRBD1 or TRBD2 (5 bases each). The CDR3 contains 13 residues. Per the germline V gene, CDR1 is KGHSH and CDR2 is LQKENI. The sequenced CDR3 bases are TGTGCCAGCTCACCGGGAGCAGGGTATGGT. Amino acids: CASSPGAGYG. The whole CDR3 protein is CASSPGAGYGQYF.

The CDR3 here is CAWTPTGTYGYTF. The CDR3 DNA, read in part, is TGTGCCTGGACCCCAACAGGGACCTATGGC. J is TRBJ1-2 and V is TRBV30; D is perhaps TRBD1 (6 bases). The read falls 3 residues short of the CDR3 end, and the missing part is taken from the germline J gene. Germline V gene sequence: CDR1 GTSNPN, CDR2 SVGIG (reference sequence). Trimming stripped 4 bases from V and 4 bases from J, with 13 bases between. The CDR3 has 13 amino acids.

Concerning this clone: With the read ending 3 residues before the CDR3 end, the germline J gene is used to fill in that end. The chain couples TRBV5-1 to TRBJ2-6; either TRBD1 or TRBD2 may fit D (5 bases each). The CDR3 has 18 amino acids. V dropped 1 base and J dropped 4 bases, with 18 bases sitting between them. Germline V lookup: CDR1 SGHRS, CDR2 YFSETQ. CDR3 DNA (partial): TGCGCCAGCAGCTTGAGGGGAGCCGATTTTCTCGGGGCCAACGTC. Its translation is CASSLRGADFLGANV. The complete CDR3 reads CASSLRGADFLGANVLTF.

Concerning this clone itself: The CDR3 end lies 3 residues beyond the end of the read and is filled in from the germline J gene. J is TRBJ2-1 and V is TRBV2, with TRBD2 matching 10 bases. The trim removed 6 bases at V and 0 bases at J, leaving 2 bases unmatched. The CDR3 extends over 15 amino acids. In germline, CDR1 is SNHLY, CDR2 FYNNEI. Here the CDR3 reads CASRRLAGSYNEQFF. The part of the CDR3 DNA that was read is TGTGCCAGCAGACGACTAGCGGGCTCCTACAATGAG.

About this clone itself: The read stops 3 residues short of the end of the CDR3; the missing end is completed from the germline J gene. This sequence joins TRBV19 and TRBJ2-1; 11 nucleotides agree with TRBD2. Trimming removed 5 bases from V and 8 bases from J; junction bases left unmatched: 17. The CDR3 totals 18 residues. CDR1 is LNHDA and CDR2 is SQIVND in the germline V gene (reference sequence). CDR3 DNA, as far as it was read: TGTGCCAGTAGTCCCCCCCCACGCACTAGCGGGGGTTTGCATGAG. This codes for CASSPPPRTSGGLHE. In full, the CDR3 reads CASSPPPRTSGGLHEQFF.

Of note for this clone: The missing CDR3 end, 3 residues past where the read stops, is filled in from the germline J gene. This chain joins TRBV7-3 and TRBJ2-3, with 14 bases that match TRBD2. CDR3 length: 16 amino acids. V lost 5 bases and J lost 4; bases outside the gene matches: 5. Germline V gene data show CDR1 as SGHTA and CDR2 as FQGTGA. CDR3 in amino acids: CASSTRLAGGPDTQYF. The part of the CDR3 DNA that was read is TGTGCCAGCAGCACAAGACTAGCGGGGGGGCCAGATACG.

Concerning this clone itself: Read sequence stops 3 residues before the CDR3 end, and the germline J gene provides the missing end. The V gene is TRBV12-3 or TRBV12-4, the J gene TRBJ2-7; tentatively, D is TRBD2 (6 bases). V was shortened by 6 bases and J by 2 bases, with 14 bases between the two germline ends. This CDR3 comprises 14 residues. The CDR3 DNA, read in part, is TGTGCCAGCAGCCTTCTATCGGGGGCCTACGAG. Its translation is CASSLLSGAYE. The whole CDR3 reads CASSLLSGAYEQYF.

In regard to this clone: The read ends 3 residues shy of where the CDR3 ends; the end is completed using the germline J gene. The chain links TRBV2 to TRBJ2-1, with D perhaps matching TRBD2 (6 bases). The germline gives CDR1 SNHLY, CDR2 FYNNEI. With 8 bases removed from V and 3 bases from J, the gap between germline ends came to 26 bases. There are 18 residues in the CDR3. The part of the CDR3 DNA that was read is TGTGCCAGCGCCACTGCTACAGACTACGCGGGATACTACAATGAG. Encoded protein: CASATATDYAGYYNE. The CDR3 as a whole reads CASATATDYAGYYNEQFF.